What follows are 28 T cell receptor beta chains derived from one specimen sequenced in a study of cytomegalovirus exposure and HLA in healthy donors (dated 2017 in TCRdb). Libraries came from the immunoSEQ multiplex PCR assay. A mixture of 60 forward primers for TCR Vbeta segments and 13 reverse primers for TCR Jbeta segments was used in the multiplex PCR. TCRdb holds this immuneACCESS table with in-frame rearrangements only. Some clones are missing; in checked studies, unresolved V genes explain under half, and the rest has no known cause. This sample holds around 150,000 clones; about three quarters were observed only once. The ten largest clones add up to roughly 4% of the sample. Material: PBMCs. The source is a man aged 50-59 years in good health and CMV-seropositive.

The J gene is TRBJ1-5, the V gene TRBV10-3; D remains ambiguous. Trimming pared 1 base from V and 2 bases from J, leaving 3 bases between. This CDR3 contains 13 residues. Germline assignment: CDR1 ENHRY and CDR2 SYGVKD. The CDR3 DNA reads as TGTGCCATCAGTGAGTTAGGCAATCAGCCCCAGCATTTT. Its translation is CAISELGNQPQHF.

The chain joins TRBV5-1 to TRBJ2-7; a possible D gene is TRBD1 (5 bases). The germline V gene has CDR1 SGHRS and CDR2 YFSETQ. The ends were cut back, 5 bases at V and 0 bases at J, with 12 bases in the middle. The CDR3 is made up of 14 amino acids. CDR3 region: CASRIQGSSYEQYF. CDR3 coding DNA: TGCGCCAGCAGAATCCAGGGCAGCTCCTACGAGCAGTACTTC. The whole variable domain, filled in from reference TRBV5-1 and TRBJ2-7, reads KAGVTQTPRYLIKTRGQQVTLSCSPISGHRSVSWYQQTPGQGLQFLFEYFSETQRNKGNFPGRFSGRQFSNSRSEMNVSTLELGDSALYLCASRIQGSSYEQYFGPGTRLTVT.

The chain recombines TRBV29-1 with TRBJ1-1; the D is unclear. The CDR3 spans 12 residues. V shed 5 bases and J shed 1 base, with 8 bases lying between them. CDR1 is SQVTM, CDR2 ANQGSEA, per germline. The CDR3 loop is CSVNWSNTEAFF. DNA of the CDR3: TGCAGCGTTAACTGGTCGAACACTGAAGCTTTCTTT. Supplemented by reference TRBV29-1 and TRBJ1-1, the full variable domain reads SAVISQKPSRDICQRGTSLTIQCQVDSQVTMMFWYRQQPGQSLTLIATANQGSEATYESGFVIDKFPISRPNLTFSTLTVSNMSPEDSSIYLCSVNWSNTEAFFGQGTRLTVV.

CDR3 loop: CASGLSWTGVDTGELFF. In nucleotides, the CDR3 is TGTGCTAGTGGTTTATCTTGGACAGGGGTCGACACCGGGGAGCTGTTTTTT. The chain has TRBV12-5 and TRBJ2-2; 9 nucleotides agree with TRBD1. CDR3 size: 17 residues. Germline V lookup: CDR1 LGHNT, CDR2 FRNRAP. The V segment lost 3 bases and the J segment 3 bases; nucleotides outside the gene matches: 8.

In its sample, this clone was seen a few times. The gene calls are TRBV28 and TRBJ1-5; D is ambiguous. CDR3 length: 11 residues. V lost 6 bases and J 5 bases, leaving 5 bases between the germline ends. Germline V gene sequence: CDR1 MDHEN, CDR2 SYDVKM. CDR3 sequence reads: CASSPDQPQHF. For the CDR3, the DNA is TGTGCCAGCAGCCCGGATCAGCCCCAGCATTTT. Full variable domain (outside the CDR3, taken from reference TRBV28 and TRBJ1-5): DVKVTQSSRYLVKRTGEKVFLECVQDMDHENMFWYRQDPGLGLRLIYFSYDVKMKEKGDIPEGYSVSREKKERFSLILESASTNQTSMYLCASSPDQPQHFGDGTRLSIL.

The V call is TRBV7-8, the J call TRBJ2-7; 9 bases align to TRBD2. The germline V gene encodes CDR1 SGHVS and CDR2 FQNEAQ. The CDR3 is 15 residues long. Trimming took 4 bases from V and 2 from J; bases not matched to a gene: 6. CDR3 nucleotides: TGTGCCAGCAGCTCGGTGGCGGGAGGGCCCTACGAGCAGTACTTC. It yields the protein CASSSVAGGPYEQYF.

The DNA for the CDR3 is TGTGCCAGTAGTAAACTAGCGGGAGTCGAGTACTACAATGAGCAGTTCTTC. Its protein product is CASSKLAGVEYYNEQFF. The rearrangement joins TRBV19 to TRBJ2-1; TRBD2 matches 11 bases. Germline V gene sequence: CDR1 LNHDA, CDR2 SQIVND (reference sequence). The CDR3 is made up of 17 amino acids. Trimming took 4 bases from V and 3 from J; bases not matched to a gene: 8.

J is TRBJ1-5 and V is TRBV19; possibly TRBD1 for D (6 bases). Germline V CDR1 and CDR2: LNHDA, SQIVND (reference sequence). This CDR3 spans 15 amino acids. The V gene lost 8 bases and the J gene lost 2 bases, with 16 bases spanning the gap. CDR3: CASSLRAGGNQPQHF. CDR3 nucleotides: TGTGCCAGTTCCCTACGGGCAGGGGGCAATCAGCCCCAGCATTTT. The whole variable domain, remainder taken from reference TRBV19 and TRBJ1-5, is DGGITQSPKYLFRKEGQNVTLSCEQNLNHDAMYWYRQDPGQGLRLIYYSQIVNDFQKGDIAEGYSVSREKKESFPLTVTSAQKNPTAFYLCASSLRAGGNQPQHFGDGTRLSIL.

J is TRBJ2-1 and V is TRBV29-1; 9 bases fit TRBD2. J gave up 1 base and V 7 bases, and 20 bases lay outside the gene matches. CDR3 length: 19 amino acids. Germline V gives CDR1 SQVTM, CDR2 ANQGSEA. CDR3 bases: TGCAGCGCCCCGGTTCGGGATACAGCGGGAGGACCATCCTACAATGAGCAGTTCTTC. Translation gives CSAPVRDTAGGPSYNEQFF.

The chain has TRBV19 and TRBJ1-2; D gene unclear. V was pared by 3 bases and J by 8 bases, with 10 bases between. Germline lookup yields CDR1 LNHDA and CDR2 SQIVND (reference sequence). CDR3 length: 12 residues. Here the CDR3 reads CASSIQEGGYTF. The CDR3 coding sequence is TGTGCCAGTAGTATTCAGGAGGGCGGCTACACCTTC.

This clone appeared a few times. J is TRBJ2-2 and V is TRBV4-3; a possible D gene is TRBD2 (7 bases). Germline V lookup: CDR1 LGHNA, CDR2 YSLEER. The CDR3 spans 16 residues. The V end lost 6 bases, the J end lost 7 bases, and 21 bases lay between the germline ends. The CDR3 bases are TGCGCCAGCAGGGGGGCCGGGGGAGGGCAGGGCGGGGAGCTGTTTTTT. It translates to CASRGAGGGQGGELFF.

The chain employs TRBV29-1 and TRBJ1-1; the D is unclear. Deletions cut 3 bases from V and 11 bases from J, with 13 bases between. Germline assignment: CDR1 SQVTM and CDR2 ANQGSEA. CDR3 length equals 11 residues. The CDR3 DNA reads as TGCAGCGTTGACGGCGAGGGAGTCGCTTTCTTT. It is translated as CSVDGEGVAFF.

V and J are TRBV7-8 and TRBJ1-1, with TRBD1 as a possible D gene (5 bases). Per germline, CDR1 SGHVS and CDR2 FQNEAQ. The V end was cut by 0 bases, the J end by 0 bases, with 11 bases between. The length of the CDR3 is 16 residues. The CDR3 bases are TGTGCCAGCAGCTTAGCGAACAGGAATATGAACACTGAAGCTTTCTTT. Translated, it gives CASSLANRNMNTEAFF.

This chain links TRBV11-2 with TRBJ2-3; D is ambiguous. CDR3 length equals 12 residues. The germline gives CDR1 SGHAT, CDR2 FQNNGV. Trimming left V 3 bases short and J 3 bases short, with 4 bases between. CDR3 protein: CASSFLTDTQYF. The DNA for the CDR3 is TGTGCCAGCAGCTTTCTTACAGATACGCAGTATTTT. The full variable domain, rest sourced from reference TRBV11-2 and TRBJ2-3, is EAGVAQSPRYKIIEKRQSVAFWCNPISGHATLYWYQQILGQGPKLLIQFQNNGVVDDSQLPKDRFSAERLKGVDSTLKIQPAKLEDSAVYLCASSFLTDTQYFGPGTRLTVL.

This chain joins TRBV5-1 and TRBJ2-2, with 7 positions matching TRBD1. J was trimmed by 1 base and V by 4 bases; bases with no gene match: 7. Per the germline V gene, CDR1 is SGHRS and CDR2 is YFSETQ. The CDR3 length is 16 residues. The CDR3 DNA is TGCGCCAGCAGCCCTTCGACAGGGAAGAACACCGGGGAGCTGTTTTTT. It encodes CASSPSTGKNTGELFF.

V is TRBV4-1 and J is TRBJ2-2; D uncertain. Trimming took off 5 bases at V and 1 base at J, with 17 bases between the two ends. Germline V gene lookup returns CDR1 MGHRA and CDR2 YSYEKL. This CDR3 has 17 amino acids. CDR3 in amino acids: CASSWRWSKGNTGELFF. CDR3 nucleotide sequence: TGCGCCAGCAGCTGGCGGTGGTCTAAAGGGAACACCGGGGAGCTGTTTTTT.

J is TRBJ1-1 and V is TRBV6-5; D might be TRBD1 (5 bases). The CDR3 extends over 15 amino acids. V gave up 4 bases and J gave up 2 bases, with 14 bases separating them. Germline V gene data show CDR1 as MNHEY and CDR2 as SVGAGI. In DNA form, the CDR3 reads TGTGCCAGCAGTTTAAACCCCAGGGAAAACACTGAAGCTTTCTTT. Encoded protein: CASSLNPRENTEAFF.

This clone was seen only a few times. V usage is TRBV7-8 and J usage is TRBJ1-5; 7 bases agree with TRBD1. Germline lookup yields CDR1 SGHVS and CDR2 FQNEAQ. Losses at the gene ends were 5 bases for V and 3 bases for J; bases not matched to a gene: 7. There are 15 residues in the CDR3. The CDR3 reads CASSRGDRVNQPQHF. The CDR3 DNA is TGTGCCAGCAGCCGGGGTGACAGGGTCAATCAGCCCCAGCATTTT.

This sequence joins TRBV19 and TRBJ1-3; 7 bases match TRBD1. V gave up 5 bases and J gave up 5 bases; unmatched junction bases: 3. CDR3 length equals 13 residues. Germline V gene lookup returns CDR1 LNHDA and CDR2 SQIVND (reference sequence). CDR3 residues: CASSEGQRNTIYF. DNA of the CDR3: TGTGCCAGTAGTGAGGGACAGCGAAACACCATATATTTT.

The chain couples TRBV27 to TRBJ2-1, with 13 bases aligning to TRBD2. CDR1 is MNHEY and CDR2 is SMNVEV in the germline V gene (reference sequence). The CDR3 consists of 16 residues. V gave up 5 bases and J gave up 7 bases; unmatched junction bases: 8. This chain's CDR3 is CASSPSTSGGANEQFF. The CDR3 DNA sequence: TGTGCCAGCAGTCCCTCCACTAGCGGGGGGGCGAATGAGCAGTTCTTC.

The chain carries TRBV6-1 and TRBJ1-1; D uncertain. The length of the CDR3 is 14 residues. The ends were cut back, 8 bases at V and 5 bases at J, with 18 bases in the middle. Germline CDR1 is MNHNS and CDR2 is SASEGT. This CDR3 reads CASPPIQSLTEAFF. The CDR3 nucleotides read TGTGCCAGCCCCCCAATACAATCGTTGACTGAAGCTTTCTTT.

The chain has TRBV27 and TRBJ2-4, with D unresolved. Trimming cost V 5 bases and J 0 bases, with 11 bases left between them. The V gene's germline CDR1 is MNHEY and CDR2 SMNVEV (reference sequence). The CDR3 loop spans 15 amino acids. CDR3 DNA: TGTGCCAGCAGTCCACTACCCCTAGCCAAAAACATTCAGTACTTC. Its protein is CASSPLPLAKNIQYF.

This clone turned up a few times. V is TRBV6-5 and J is TRBJ1-1; weak D call: TRBD1 (5 bases). Germline V gene data show CDR1 as MNHEY and CDR2 as SVGAGI. There are 11 residues in the CDR3. Trimming cost V 4 bases and J 6 bases, with 6 bases left between them. CDR3 in DNA: TGTGCCAGCAGTTCAGGGCCTGAAGCTTTCTTT. Translated, it gives CASSSGPEAFF.

This clone was observed a handful of times. V is TRBV5-4 and J is TRBJ1-6, with D possibly TRBD1 on 5 matching bases. The CDR3 spans 15 residues. Germline loops: CDR1 SGHNT, CDR2 YYREEE (reference sequence). Trimming removed 0 bases at V and 7 bases at J, with 11 bases between. CDR3 sequence reads: CASSLGRDGNSPLHF. DNA of the CDR3: TGTGCCAGCAGCTTGGGCAGGGATGGAAATTCACCCCTCCACTTT.

The J gene is TRBJ2-5, the V gene TRBV19; TRBD2 matches at 9 bases. This CDR3 comprises 14 residues. J gave up 4 bases and V 5 bases, and 5 bases lay outside the gene matches. Looked up from germline, CDR1 is LNHDA and CDR2 is SQIVND (reference sequence). CDR3 sequence: CASSPSGGRETQYF. The CDR3 bases are TGTGCCAGTAGTCCAAGCGGGGGGCGAGAGACCCAGTACTTC.

Note on this clone: The junction does not match germline at one end; this may be a read error. In DNA form, the CDR3 reads TGTGCCACCAGGAGAGATGGAGGGCCGAACACTGAAGCTTTCTTT. Protein product: CATRRDGGPNTEAFF. The chain carries TRBV15 and TRBJ1-1; D is uncertain. Germline V CDR1 and CDR2: LNHNV, YYDKDF (reference sequence). The CDR3 length is 15 residues.

The genes are TRBV7-9 and TRBJ2-7, with 7 bases that match TRBD1. CDR1 SEHNR and CDR2 FQNEAQ come from the germline V gene (reference sequence). This CDR3 contains 15 residues. J lost 0 bases, V lost 4 bases, and 6 bases had no gene match. In DNA form, the CDR3 reads TGTGCCAGCAGCTCCACAGGGGCAAGCTCCTACGAGCAGTACTTC. Its translation: CASSSTGASSYEQYF.

This clone was seen a handful of times. The gene calls are TRBV5-1 and TRBJ2-7; 8 nucleotides line up with TRBD1. The CDR3 is 15 amino acids. J was trimmed by 1 base and V by 1 base; bases with no gene match: 4. CDR1 SGHRS and CDR2 YFSETQ come from the germline V gene. Here the CDR3 reads CASSLTGGSSYEQYF. In nucleotides, the CDR3 is TGCGCCAGCAGCTTGACAGGGGGTTCTTCCTACGAGCAGTACTTC.